The 28 T cell receptor beta chains below come from one sample, sequenced in a study of cytomegalovirus exposure and HLA in healthy donors. Primers included in the PCR were 60 Vbeta and 13 Jbeta primers. Only in-frame clones appear in the TCRdb table, and some are missing; sequencing was by immunoSEQ multiplex PCR. The table lists 130,000 or so clones, about 74% of them singletons. Material: PBMCs. These TCRs come from a woman in her fifties or sixties in good health and CMV-seronegative.

A few counts support this clone. V is TRBV29-1 and J is TRBJ1-2, with 10 nucleotides matching TRBD1. The CDR3 runs 17 residues. Per germline, CDR1 SQVTM and CDR2 ANQGSEA. Trimming took 0 bases from V and 4 from J; bases not matched to a gene: 11. CDR3 nucleotides: TGCAGCGTTGAAGACGCGTGGACAGGGGGATTCATCTATGGCTACACCTTC. Amino acid sequence: CSVEDAWTGGFIYGYTF.

V gene TRBV29-1 combines with J gene TRBJ1-1; D unresolved. V was trimmed by 4 bases and J by 7 bases, leaving 13 bases between them. The CDR3 covers 12 residues. Per the germline V gene, CDR1 is SQVTM and CDR2 is ANQGSEA. The CDR3 here is CSVGVVVSEAFF. In nucleotides, the CDR3 is TGCAGCGTTGGTGTCGTGGTGAGTGAAGCTTTCTTT.

The chain carries TRBV6-5 and TRBJ2-5; 7 nucleotides agree with TRBD1. The DNA end lines up better with TRBJ2-7; the J call may be wrong. This CDR3 spans 15 amino acids. Per germline, CDR1 MNHEY and CDR2 SVGAGI. The CDR3 reads CASSSRQGGPYEQYF. The CDR3 coding sequence is TGTGCCAGCAGTTCCCGACAGGGTGGACCCTACGAGCAGTACTTC.

This sequence joins TRBV7-3 and TRBJ2-1; 7 bases align to TRBD2. CDR1 and CDR2 (germline): SGHTA, FQGTGA. The CDR3 has 14 residues. J gave up 8 bases and V 6 bases, and 10 bases lay outside the gene matches. The CDR3 loop is CASSPPGGPDEQFF. The CDR3 bases are TGTGCCAGCAGTCCCCCGGGAGGACCAGATGAGCAGTTCTTC.

V and J are TRBV19 and TRBJ2-3, with 9 bases fitting TRBD2. The CDR3 covers 15 residues. Germline CDR1 reads LNHDA; CDR2 reads SQIVND (reference sequence). The V and J ends lost 4 bases and 1 base, in that order; junction bases with no gene match: 3. The CDR3 loop is CASSTLAGRTDTQYF. CDR3 coding DNA: TGTGCCAGTAGTACGCTAGCGGGGCGCACAGATACGCAGTATTTT.

J is TRBJ2-3 and V is TRBV25-1; D remains ambiguous. The CDR3 consists of 15 residues. Trimming pared 3 bases from V and 3 bases from J, leaving 13 bases between. Germline values: CDR1 MGHDK, CDR2 SYGVNS. The DNA of the CDR3 is TGTGCCAGCAGTGAGGGCAGGCGACCAACAGATACGCAGTATTTT. It codes for CASSEGRRPTDTQYF.

The V gene is TRBV9, the J gene TRBJ2-1, with TRBD2 identical over 8 bases. Germline values: CDR1 SGDLS, CDR2 YYNGEE. The CDR3 spans 19 residues. The ends lost 2 bases at V and 3 bases at J; junction bases unmatched: 16. CDR3 coding DNA: TGTGCCAGCAGCGTCTCGGGGCGGGAGGTCCTTTCGGGCTACAATGAGCAGTTCTTC. Amino acids: CASSVSGREVLSGYNEQFF.

The chain recombines TRBV5-1 with TRBJ2-3; 11 bases map to TRBD1. This CDR3 contains 15 residues. CDR1 is SGHRS, CDR2 YFSETQ, per germline. Trimming cost V 4 bases and J 1 base; bases outside gene matches: 2. As DNA, the CDR3 is TGCGCCAGCAGCCCGGGACAGGGGGGCACAGATACGCAGTATTTT. Amino acids: CASSPGQGGTDTQYF.

The chain joins TRBV18 to TRBJ2-2, with D possibly being TRBD1 (6 bases). CDR3 size: 16 residues. V lost 5 bases and J lost 1, with 14 bases in between. Germline V gives CDR1 KGHSH, CDR2 LQKENI. CDR3 in amino acids: CASSAPGTQNTGELFF. The CDR3 DNA is TGTGCCAGCTCAGCCCCCGGGACACAGAACACCGGGGAGCTGTTTTTT.

J is TRBJ2-1 and V is TRBV7-3; TRBD2 agrees at 14 bases. With V trimmed by 5 bases and J by 6 bases, 6 bases remained unmatched. This CDR3 spans 16 amino acids. Germline loops: CDR1 SGHTA, CDR2 FQGTGA. CDR3 sequence reads: CASSPRLAGGGNEQFF. CDR3 nucleotide sequence: TGTGCCAGCAGCCCGAGACTAGCGGGGGGGGGCAATGAGCAGTTCTTC. The full variable domain, with the rest looked up from reference TRBV7-3 and TRBJ2-1, is GAGVSQTPSNKVTEKGKYVELRCDPISGHTALYWYRQSLGQGPEFLIYFQGTGAADDSGLPNDRFFAVRPEGSVSTLKIQRTERGDSAVYLCASSPRLAGGGNEQFFGPGTRLTVL.

CDR3 amino acids: CAISEFRGQSNEKLFF. CDR3 nucleotide sequence: TGTGCCATCAGTGAGTTTAGGGGACAAAGTAATGAAAAACTGTTTTTT. The V gene is TRBV10-3, the J gene TRBJ1-4, with TRBD1 as a possible D gene (6 bases). V was clipped by 1 base and J by 4 bases, with 13 bases between them. Germline lookup yields CDR1 ENHRY and CDR2 SYGVKD. The CDR3 length is 16 residues.

The chain uses TRBV19 and TRBJ1-5, with 7 positions matching TRBD1. V was clipped by 6 bases and J by 4 bases; unmatched bases: 6. Germline CDR1 reads LNHDA; CDR2 reads SQIVND (reference sequence). This CDR3 has 14 amino acids. The CDR3 loop is CASSSDRINQPQHF. CDR3 coding DNA: TGTGCCAGTAGCTCGGACAGGATAAATCAGCCCCAGCATTTT.

The V call is TRBV6-5, the J call TRBJ2-7, with 9 nucleotides matching TRBD2. There are 16 residues in the CDR3. V trimming: 0 bases; J trimming: 4 bases; junction bases outside the gene matches: 7. Germline V lookup: CDR1 MNHEY, CDR2 SVGAGI. CDR3 in amino acids: CASSYSRPREGYEQYF. The CDR3 DNA sequence: TGTGCCAGCAGTTACTCCCGGCCGCGGGAGGGGTACGAGCAGTACTTC.

This clone was seen a handful of times. The rearrangement joins TRBV11-2 to TRBJ1-1, with TRBD1 matching over 7 bases. This CDR3 is 16 amino acids long. Per the germline V gene, CDR1 is SGHAT and CDR2 is FQNNGV. V gave up 4 bases and J gave up 0 bases; unmatched junction bases: 8. DNA for the CDR3: TGTGCCAGCAGCTCGTGGGACAGCCACATGAACACTGAAGCTTTCTTT. Its translation is CASSSWDSHMNTEAFF. The whole variable domain, remainder taken from reference TRBV11-2 and TRBJ1-1, is EAGVAQSPRYKIIEKRQSVAFWCNPISGHATLYWYQQILGQGPKLLIQFQNNGVVDDSQLPKDRFSAERLKGVDSTLKIQPAKLEDSAVYLCASSSWDSHMNTEAFFGQGTRLTVV.

The chain is built from TRBV2 and TRBJ2-3; 11 bases align to TRBD2. This CDR3 has 18 residues. J lost 4 bases, V lost 6 bases, and 15 bases had no gene match. From germline, CDR1 is SNHLY and CDR2 FYNNEI. CDR3 sequence reads: CASRKALGLAASADTQYF. The CDR3, as DNA: TGTGCCAGCAGGAAAGCTTTGGGACTAGCGGCTAGCGCAGATACGCAGTATTTT.

The chain links TRBV2 to TRBJ2-2; 7 bases are a match to TRBD1. The CDR3 totals 14 residues. The junction had 7 bases not matched to a gene; V was cut back by 6 bases and J by 6 bases. Germline V gene sequence: CDR1 SNHLY, CDR2 FYNNEI. The CDR3 protein is CASRGTVVPGELFF. The CDR3 bases are TGTGCCAGCAGAGGGACAGTTGTTCCCGGGGAGCTGTTTTTT.

This clone has a handful of counts. J is TRBJ1-3 and V is TRBV28, with TRBD1 identical over 8 bases. V was pared by 2 bases and J by 0 bases, with 0 bases of the junction left unmatched. The CDR3 has 15 residues. Germline V gene sequence: CDR1 MDHEN, CDR2 SYDVKM. CDR3 sequence: CASSLQGASGNTIYF. CDR3 nucleotides: TGTGCCAGCAGTTTACAGGGGGCCTCTGGAAACACCATATATTTT.

This clone was seen more than once but under ten times. The chain combines TRBV9 with TRBJ2-3, with 7 bases matching TRBD2. Trimming at V came to 5 bases and at J to 7 bases, leaving 7 bases not matched to a gene. CDR1 SGDLS and CDR2 YYNGEE come from the germline V gene. The CDR3 totals 13 residues. The CDR3 bases are TGTGCCAGCAGTGGGGGGGGGTTGAATACGCAGTATTTT. It yields the protein CASSGGGLNTQYF.

In the case of this clone: The junction shows a germline mismatch at one end, possibly a read error. The genes are TRBV6-5 and TRBJ1-2, with TRBD1 matching over 7 bases. This CDR3 has 14 residues. CDR1 and CDR2 from the germline V gene are MNHEY and SVGAGI. Written as DNA, the CDR3 is TGTGCCAGCAGTGAGAGACAGGGTAACCATGGCTACACCTTC. This gives the protein CASSERQGNHGYTF.

This chain joins TRBV4-1 and TRBJ2-7, with TRBD1 matching over 7 bases. Germline assignment: CDR1 MGHRA and CDR2 YSYEKL. The CDR3 consists of 15 residues. J lost 0 bases, V lost 5 bases, and 7 bases had no gene match. The CDR3 protein is CASSNFQGVSYEQYF. As DNA, the CDR3 is TGCGCCAGCAGCAATTTCCAGGGGGTCTCCTACGAGCAGTACTTC.

The chain employs TRBV19 and TRBJ2-7; weak D call: TRBD2 (5 bases). Germline CDR1 reads LNHDA; CDR2 reads SQIVND (reference sequence). The length of the CDR3 is 16 residues. V was pared by 6 bases and J by 3 bases, with 21 bases between. The CDR3 sequence: CASSRSGSRTYYEQYF. The CDR3 coding sequence is TGTGCCAGTAGCCGGTCGGGGAGCCGCACCTACTACGAGCAGTACTTC.

This rearrangement joins TRBV19 to TRBJ1-5; TRBD1 is a possible D gene (5 bases). The germline V and J ends were trimmed by 7 bases and 4 bases, with 17 bases remaining between them. This CDR3 comprises 15 residues. The germline V gene encodes CDR1 LNHDA and CDR2 SQIVND (reference sequence). CDR3 sequence: CASTTLYSGNQPQHF. The CDR3 DNA is TGTGCCAGTACCACACTATACTCAGGGAATCAGCCCCAGCATTTT.

With respect to this clone: At one end the junction does not follow the germline gene, possibly because of a read error. V is TRBV7-7 and J is TRBJ2-2; perhaps TRBD1 as D (6 bases). CDR1 and CDR2 (germline): SSHAT, FNYEAQ (reference sequence). CDR3 length: 16 residues. CDR3 bases: TGTGCTAGCAGCCCCTCTTGGGGGCAGAACACCGGGGAGCTGTTTTTT. Its translation is CASSPSWGQNTGELFF.

V gene TRBV6-5 combines with J gene TRBJ2-7, with D possibly matching TRBD2 (6 bases). The germline V gene encodes CDR1 MNHEY and CDR2 SVGAGI. V gave up 4 bases and J gave up 2 bases, with 15 bases separating them. The CDR3 is 15 amino acids. The CDR3 reads CASSSDPGVTYEQYF. The CDR3 DNA is TGTGCCAGCAGTTCCGATCCGGGGGTCACCTACGAGCAGTACTTC.

V usage is TRBV28 and J usage is TRBJ2-5; 7 bases agree with TRBD1. The CDR3 length is 14 residues. Per the germline V gene, CDR1 is MDHEN and CDR2 is SYDVKM. Trimming cost V 7 bases and J 4 bases; bases outside gene matches: 9. CDR3 amino acids: CASKDRYTRETQYF. The DNA for the CDR3 is TGTGCCAGCAAGGACAGGTACACCCGAGAGACCCAGTACTTC.

The chain couples TRBV7-6 to TRBJ1-3; D call uncertain. CDR1 SGHVS and CDR2 FNYEAQ come from the germline V gene. The germline V and J ends were trimmed by 1 base and 0 bases, with 13 bases remaining between them. The CDR3 runs 17 residues. CDR3 DNA: TGTGCCAGCAGCTTAGGAGGGCTGGGGAGCTCTGGAAACACCATATATTTT. This sequence encodes CASSLGGLGSSGNTIYF.

The V and J genes are TRBV27 and TRBJ1-6; 7 bases map to TRBD1. Unmatched junction bases numbered 12, after V lost 2 bases and J lost 14 bases. Germline-derived CDR1 and CDR2 are MNHEY and SMNVEV (reference sequence). This CDR3 spans 15 amino acids. For the CDR3, the DNA is TGTGCCAGCAGTTTAATAGTCGGACAGGTTCAAACCCTCCACTTT. It yields the protein CASSLIVGQVQTLHF.

V is TRBV7-3 and J is TRBJ2-1, with 11 positions matching TRBD2. V gave up 0 bases and J gave up 4 bases; unmatched junction bases: 5. Germline V gives CDR1 SGHTA, CDR2 FQGTGA. The CDR3 is made up of 17 amino acids. Here the CDR3 reads CASSLTGGLAAYNEQFF. CDR3 nucleotide sequence: TGTGCCAGCAGCTTAACGGGGGGACTAGCGGCTTACAATGAGCAGTTCTTC.